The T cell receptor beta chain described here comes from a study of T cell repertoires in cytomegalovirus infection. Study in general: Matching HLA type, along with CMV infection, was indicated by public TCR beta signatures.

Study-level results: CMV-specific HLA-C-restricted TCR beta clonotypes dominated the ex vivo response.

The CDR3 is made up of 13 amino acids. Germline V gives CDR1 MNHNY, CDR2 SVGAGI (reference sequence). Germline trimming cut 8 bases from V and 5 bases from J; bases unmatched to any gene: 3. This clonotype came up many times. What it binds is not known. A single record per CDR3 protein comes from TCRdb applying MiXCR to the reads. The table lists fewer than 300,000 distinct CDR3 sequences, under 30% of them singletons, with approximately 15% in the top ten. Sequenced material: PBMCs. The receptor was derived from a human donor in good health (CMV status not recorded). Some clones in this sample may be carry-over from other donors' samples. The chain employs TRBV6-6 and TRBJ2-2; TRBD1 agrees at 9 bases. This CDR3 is CASGQGMTGELFF. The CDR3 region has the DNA TGTGCCAGCGGACAGGGGATGACCGGGGAGCTGTTTTTT.